The 30 T cell receptor beta chains below come from one sample, sequenced in a study of blood T cell repertoires in COVID-19. Some clones are missing from TCRdb's copy, which holds only in-frame ones; the method was immunoSEQ multiplex PCR. This table has tens of thousands of clones, around 86% appearing once. Sequencing was performed on peripheral blood. The receptors here all came from a human donor with active COVID-19. The donor label of this sample is uncertain.

About this clone: At one end, the junction sequence differs from germline, possibly due to a read error. CDR3 nucleotides: TGTGCTAGCAGCCCCTACAGGGCTGCAGATACGCAGTATTTT. Translation: CASSPYRAADTQYF. The gene calls are TRBV7-7 and TRBJ2-3; D is perhaps TRBD1 (6 bases). The CDR3 has 14 residues. Germline assignment: CDR1 SSHAT and CDR2 FNYEAQ (reference sequence).

The V call is TRBV5-1, the J call TRBJ2-7, with 11 bases aligning to TRBD2. Trimming cost V 4 bases and J 5 bases; bases outside gene matches: 8. Per the germline V gene, CDR1 is SGHRS and CDR2 is YFSETQ. The CDR3 is 15 residues long. The CDR3 DNA reads TGCGCCAGCAGCCCCCTAGCGGGAGGAGGGAACGAGCAGTACTTC. It specifies CASSPLAGGGNEQYF.

The table lists this clone with a few counts. The chain combines TRBV5-1 with TRBJ2-3, with D possibly being TRBD1 (6 bases). V dropped 5 bases and J dropped 2 bases, with 15 bases sitting between them. The CDR3 consists of 15 residues. The germline V gene encodes CDR1 SGHRS and CDR2 YFSETQ. The CDR3 loop reads CASRSQGLATDTQYF. CDR3 nucleotide sequence: TGCGCCAGCAGATCACAGGGTTTGGCCACAGATACGCAGTATTTT. The variable domain in full, completed from reference TRBV5-1 and TRBJ2-3, reads KAGVTQTPRYLIKTRGQQVTLSCSPISGHRSVSWYQQTPGQGLQFLFEYFSETQRNKGNFPGRFSGRQFSNSRSEMNVSTLELGDSALYLCASRSQGLATDTQYFGPGTRLTVL.

The chain uses TRBV4-3 and TRBJ1-2, with TRBD1 matching over 7 bases. CDR1 and CDR2 from the germline V gene are LGHNA and YSLEER. The CDR3 is 16 amino acids. Trimming at V came to 3 bases and at J to 2 bases, leaving 9 bases not matched to a gene. This CDR3 is CASSQDARDSNYGYTF. CDR3 coding DNA: TGCGCCAGCAGCCAGGATGCTAGGGACAGCAACTATGGCTACACCTTC.

J is TRBJ1-5 and V is TRBV28, with 9 nucleotides matching TRBD1. V gave up 4 bases and J gave up 5 bases; unmatched junction bases: 6. Germline V lookup: CDR1 MDHEN, CDR2 SYDVKM. The CDR3 contains 15 residues. In nucleotides, the CDR3 is TGTGCCAGCAGTTACGGGACAGGGATGTATCAGCCCCAGCATTTT. It yields the protein CASSYGTGMYQPQHF.

The chain recombines TRBV27 with TRBJ2-7; the D gene is possibly TRBD1 (6 bases). The CDR3 extends over 15 amino acids. CDR1 MNHEY and CDR2 SMNVEV come from the germline V gene (reference sequence). Trimming took 5 bases from V and 3 from J, leaving 17 bases between them. CDR3 nucleotide sequence: TGTGCCAGCAGTCAACAGGGAACTACCTACTACGAGCAGTACTTC. Translation gives CASSQQGTTYYEQYF.

The genes are TRBV3-1 (or the pseudogene TRBV3-2) and TRBJ2-7, with 8 bases aligning to TRBD1. From germline, CDR1 is LGHDT and CDR2 YNNKEL (reference sequence). The length of the CDR3 is 15 residues. With 4 bases clipped from V and 5 bases from J, the junction kept 10 bases outside the gene matches. The CDR3 DNA is TGTGCCAGCAGCCTTTCCGGACAGGGCGTCCACGAGCAGTACTTC. Its translation is CASSLSGQGVHEQYF.

This chain links TRBV28 with TRBJ2-5; perhaps TRBD1 as D (6 bases). The V gene's germline CDR1 is MDHEN and CDR2 SYDVKM. V lost 3 bases and J 1 base, leaving 15 bases between the germline ends. This CDR3 region has 16 residues. Here the CDR3 DNA reads TGTGCCAGCAGTTTCATGGCAGGGGAGATCCAAGAGACCCAGTACTTC. It encodes CASSFMAGEIQETQYF.

The chain employs TRBV15 and TRBJ2-1, with 7 nucleotides matching TRBD2. This CDR3 contains 17 residues. Germline V gene lookup returns CDR1 LNHNV and CDR2 YYDKDF (reference sequence). The junction had 6 bases not matched to a gene; V was cut back by 1 base and J by 0 bases. CDR3 nucleotides: TGTGCCACCAGCAGAGGGGACGGCGGGAGCTCCTACAATGAGCAGTTCTTC. Protein sequence: CATSRGDGGSSYNEQFF.

This clone was detected only once. The V gene is TRBV10-2, the J gene TRBJ1-5, with D unclear. Germline CDR1 reads WSHSY; CDR2 reads SAAADI. The CDR3 consists of 13 residues. Trimming took off 7 bases at V and 8 bases at J, with 15 bases between the two ends. CDR3 bases: TGCGCCAGCATTGGTCAGGTTGGCGAGCCCCAGCATTTT. It yields the protein CASIGQVGEPQHF.

V usage is TRBV9 and J usage is TRBJ2-1; 8 bases map to TRBD2. The J segment lost 6 bases and the V segment lost 4 bases, leaving 3 bases of the junction unmatched. Germline-derived CDR1 and CDR2 are SGDLS and YYNGEE. The CDR3 runs to 13 residues. Written as DNA, the CDR3 is TGTGCCAGCAGCAAGAGCGGGGGCAATGAGCAGTTCTTC. Encoded protein: CASSKSGGNEQFF. The entire variable domain, with the rest obtained from reference TRBV9 and TRBJ2-1, is as follows: DSGVTQTPKHLITATGQRVTLRCSPRSGDLSVYWYQQSLDQGLQFLIQYYNGEERAKGNILERFSAQQFPDLHSELNLSSLELGDSALYFCASSKSGGNEQFFGPGTRLTVL.

J is TRBJ1-5 and V is TRBV19; 10 bases are a match to TRBD1. Germline V gene sequence: CDR1 LNHDA, CDR2 SQIVND (reference sequence). This CDR3 region has 18 residues. V dropped 3 bases and J dropped 3; count of bases not matched to a gene: 11. The CDR3 loop reads CASSIPGQGVINNQPQHF. Here the CDR3 DNA reads TGTGCCAGTAGTATTCCCGGACAGGGGGTGATTAACAATCAGCCCCAGCATTTT.

The chain uses TRBV19 and TRBJ2-5; TRBD1 is a possible D gene (6 bases). Trimming took off 2 bases at V and 2 bases at J, with 18 bases between the two ends. The germline V gene has CDR1 LNHDA and CDR2 SQIVND (reference sequence). The CDR3 extends over 17 amino acids. The CDR3 is CASSIPFGGRGQETQYF. CDR3 in DNA: TGTGCCAGTAGTATACCTTTTGGCGGCAGGGGACAAGAGACCCAGTACTTC.

V gene TRBV7-2 combines with J gene TRBJ1-1, with D perhaps TRBD1 (5 bases). The germline CDR1 and CDR2 sequences are SGHTA and FQGNSA. This CDR3 has 14 residues. V was cut by 1 base and J by 4 bases, with 10 bases left in between. The CDR3 bases are TGTGCCAGCAGCTTAGAGGGGCAGAGCACTGAAGCTTTCTTT. Protein sequence: CASSLEGQSTEAFF.

The chain employs TRBV5-8 and TRBJ1-1; D unclear. Germline values: CDR1 SGHTS, CDR2 YDEGEE. This CDR3 is built from 12 residues. Trimming cost V 0 bases and J 3 bases, with 3 bases left between them. The CDR3 spells CASSLAYTEAFF. The CDR3 DNA sequence: TGTGCCAGCAGCTTGGCGTACACTGAAGCTTTCTTT.

The chain is built from TRBV11-3 and TRBJ2-5; D is ambiguous. Germline CDR1 SGHNT, CDR2 YENEEA. The CDR3 is made up of 17 amino acids. The V end lost 1 base, the J end lost 1 base, and 16 bases lay between the germline ends. DNA for the CDR3: TGTGCCAGCAGCTTAGGGCCTCTGATTATTTCCCAAGAGACCCAGTACTTC. It translates to CASSLGPLIISQETQYF.

This clone was counted a single time. DNA of the CDR3: TGTGCCAGCAGTTTTTCCGGGACAGATGGCTACACCTTC. It encodes CASSFSGTDGYTF. The genes are TRBV12-3 or TRBV12-4 and TRBJ1-2, with 7 nucleotides matching TRBD1. V was clipped by 3 bases and J by 6 bases; unmatched bases: 4. The CDR3 sequence is 13 residues long.

V gene TRBV11-2 combines with J gene TRBJ1-3, with TRBD1 matching 9 bases. The CDR3 sequence is 15 residues long. CDR1 SGHAT and CDR2 FQNNGV come from the germline V gene. After removal of 2 bases from V and 4 bases from J, the junction contained 3 bases not matched to a gene. Written as DNA, the CDR3 is TGTGCCAGCAGCTTATGGACAGGGGAGGGAAACACCATATATTTT. Translating gives CASSLWTGEGNTIYF.

The chain links TRBV7-2 to TRBJ1-1; 7 bases map to TRBD1. CDR1 is SGHTA and CDR2 is FQGNSA in the germline V gene. Trimming at V came to 5 bases and at J to 0 bases, leaving 3 bases not matched to a gene. This CDR3 spans 14 amino acids. The CDR3 loop reads CASSRDSMNTEAFF. In DNA form, the CDR3 reads TGTGCCAGCAGCCGGGACAGTATGAACACTGAAGCTTTCTTT.

The CDR3 nucleotides read TGTGCCAGCAGCCACCGGACAGGCGGTCAGCCCCAGCATTTT. Translating it yields CASSHRTGGQPQHF. This chain links TRBV3-1 (or the pseudogene TRBV3-2) with TRBJ1-5; TRBD1 aligns across 7 bases. The CDR3 is made up of 14 amino acids. The J segment lost 6 bases and the V segment lost 3 bases, leaving 5 bases of the junction unmatched. CDR1 and CDR2 (germline): LGHDT, YNNKEL (reference sequence).

V and J are TRBV7-3 and TRBJ2-6; 9 nucleotides align to TRBD1. Germline V gives CDR1 SGHTA, CDR2 FQGTGA. With V trimmed by 5 bases and J by 4 bases, 6 bases remained unmatched. The CDR3 extends over 16 amino acids. In DNA form, the CDR3 reads TGTGCCAGCAGCATACAGGGGGCGTCGGGGGCCAACGTCCTGACTTTC. Residues: CASSIQGASGANVLTF.

The chain links TRBV24-1 to TRBJ1-2, with 7 nucleotides matching TRBD1. The junction had 2 bases not matched to a gene; V was cut back by 5 bases and J by 6 bases. The germline CDR1 and CDR2 sequences are KGHDR and SFDVKD. The CDR3 is 12 amino acids. This chain's CDR3 is CATSGGGNGYTF. CDR3 in DNA: TGTGCCACCAGTGGAGGGGGCAATGGCTACACCTTC.

The gene calls are TRBV19 and TRBJ1-2, with TRBD1 matching over 9 bases. The CDR3 is made up of 14 amino acids. Germline V gives CDR1 LNHDA, CDR2 SQIVND (reference sequence). V trimming: 5 bases; J trimming: 5 bases; junction bases outside the gene matches: 6. CDR3 sequence: CASSPSGTGYGYTF. The CDR3 DNA follows: TGTGCCAGTAGTCCCTCCGGGACAGGGTATGGCTACACCTTC.

This rearrangement joins TRBV27 to TRBJ1-6; no definite D call. CDR1 and CDR2 from the germline V gene are MNHEY and SMNVEV (reference sequence). CDR3 length: 14 amino acids. Trimming took off 8 bases at V and 3 bases at J, with 11 bases between the two ends. The CDR3, as DNA: TGTGCCAGCGGGCCACAAAGCTATAATTCACCCCTCCACTTT. Translating it yields CASGPQSYNSPLHF.

This chain connects TRBV6-6 to TRBJ2-3; 7 positions match TRBD2. V shed 7 bases, J shed 3 bases, and the junction held 10 bases outside the gene matches. Germline V gene lookup returns CDR1 MNHNY and CDR2 SVGAGI (reference sequence). The CDR3 is made up of 15 amino acids. For the CDR3, the DNA is TGTGCCAGCACCCTTACGGGGGGAAGGACAGATACGCAGTATTTT. Its translation is CASTLTGGRTDTQYF.

The chain employs TRBV9 and TRBJ2-3; the D is unclear. CDR3 length: 14 amino acids. CDR1 is SGDLS and CDR2 is YYNGEE in the germline V gene. The V end was cut by 0 bases, the J end by 0 bases, with 5 bases between. CDR3 amino acids: CASSVDSSTDTQYF. The CDR3 bases are TGTGCCAGCAGCGTAGACAGTAGCACAGATACGCAGTATTTT.

The chain combines TRBV5-6 with TRBJ2-7, with D hard to call. The germline V gene has CDR1 SGHDT and CDR2 YYEEEE. The CDR3 has 10 residues. The ends were cut back, 3 bases at V and 7 bases at J, with 5 bases in the middle. The CDR3 reads CASSSREQYF. CDR3 in DNA: TGTGCCAGCAGCTCCAGGGAGCAGTACTTC.

V gene TRBV7-2 combines with J gene TRBJ2-1; D unresolved. The CDR3 consists of 13 residues. In germline, CDR1 is SGHTA, CDR2 FQGNSA. Trimming shortened V by 5 bases and J by 4 bases, and 9 bases separated the two germline ends. The CDR3 spells CASSPEQYNEQFF. DNA for the CDR3: TGTGCCAGCAGCCCGGAGCAGTACAATGAGCAGTTCTTC.

The chain couples TRBV18 to TRBJ2-5, with D possibly matching TRBD1 (5 bases). The CDR3 contains 15 residues. The germline V gene encodes CDR1 KGHSH and CDR2 LQKENI. The V end was cut by 0 bases, the J end by 5 bases, with 13 bases between. CDR3 residues: CASSPPGRVAETQYF. CDR3 sequence (DNA): TGTGCCAGCTCACCACCGGGCAGGGTTGCCGAGACCCAGTACTTC.

This clone occurred once. CDR3: CASSLSGGAADTQYF. In DNA, the CDR3 is TGTGCCAGCAGCCTTAGCGGGGGGGCAGCAGATACGCAGTATTTT. V is TRBV6-6 and J is TRBJ2-3; 11 bases match TRBD2. The V and J ends lost 6 bases and 4 bases, in that order; junction bases with no gene match: 6. Germline loops: CDR1 MNHNY, CDR2 SVGAGI (reference sequence). There are 15 residues in the CDR3.